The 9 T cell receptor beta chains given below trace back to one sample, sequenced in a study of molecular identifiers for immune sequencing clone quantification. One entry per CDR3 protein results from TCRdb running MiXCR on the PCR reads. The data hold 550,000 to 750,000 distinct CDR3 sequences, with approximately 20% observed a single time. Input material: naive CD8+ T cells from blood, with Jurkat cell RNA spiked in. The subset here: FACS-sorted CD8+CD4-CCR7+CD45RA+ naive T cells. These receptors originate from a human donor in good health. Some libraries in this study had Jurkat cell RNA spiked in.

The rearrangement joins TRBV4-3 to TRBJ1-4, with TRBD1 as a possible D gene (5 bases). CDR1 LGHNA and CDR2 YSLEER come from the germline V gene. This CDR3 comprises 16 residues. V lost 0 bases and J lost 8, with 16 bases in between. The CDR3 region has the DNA TGCGCCAGCAGCCAAGATTTAGGGGCGGAGGGGGAAAAACTGTTTTTT. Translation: CASSQDLGAEGEKLFF.

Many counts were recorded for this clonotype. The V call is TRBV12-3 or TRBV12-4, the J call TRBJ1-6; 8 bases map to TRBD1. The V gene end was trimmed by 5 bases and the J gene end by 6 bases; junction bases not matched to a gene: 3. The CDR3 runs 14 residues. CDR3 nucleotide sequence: TGTGCCAGCAGTCCAGGGGGCCCTAATTCACCCCTCCACTTT. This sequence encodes CASSPGGPNSPLHF.

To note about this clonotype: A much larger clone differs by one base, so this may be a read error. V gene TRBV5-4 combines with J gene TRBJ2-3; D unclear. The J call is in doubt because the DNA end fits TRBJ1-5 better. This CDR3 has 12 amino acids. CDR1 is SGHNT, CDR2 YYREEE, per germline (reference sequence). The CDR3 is CASSITTDTQHF. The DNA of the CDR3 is TGTGCCAGCAGCATAACTACAGATACGCAGCATTTT.

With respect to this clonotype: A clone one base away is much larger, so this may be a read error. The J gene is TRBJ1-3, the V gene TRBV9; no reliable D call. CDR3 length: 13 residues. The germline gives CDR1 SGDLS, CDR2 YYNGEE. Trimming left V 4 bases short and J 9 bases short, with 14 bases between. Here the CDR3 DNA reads TGTGCCAGCAGCTCCTACGATCGAAGCACCATATATTTT. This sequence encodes CASSSYDRSTIYF. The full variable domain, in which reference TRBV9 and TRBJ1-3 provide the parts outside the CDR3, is DSGVTQTPKHLITATGQRVTLRCSPRSGDLSVYWYQQSLDQGLQFLIQYYNGEERAKGNILERFSAQQFPDLHSELNLSSLELGDSALYFCASSSYDRSTIYFGEGSWLTVV.

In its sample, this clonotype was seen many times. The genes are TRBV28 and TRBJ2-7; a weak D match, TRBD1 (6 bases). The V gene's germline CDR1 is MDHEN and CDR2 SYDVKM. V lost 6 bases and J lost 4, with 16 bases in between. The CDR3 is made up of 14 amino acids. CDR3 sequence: CASSNRVAPYEQYF. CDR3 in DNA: TGTGCCAGCAGCAACAGGGTGGCCCCGTACGAGCAGTACTTC.

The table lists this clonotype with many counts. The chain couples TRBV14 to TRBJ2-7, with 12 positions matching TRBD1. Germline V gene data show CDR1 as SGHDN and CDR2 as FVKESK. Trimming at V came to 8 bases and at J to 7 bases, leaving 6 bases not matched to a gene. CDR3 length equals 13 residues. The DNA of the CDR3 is TGTGCCAGCCGGGACAGGGGGCGAAGGGAGCAGTACTTC. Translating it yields CASRDRGRREQYF.

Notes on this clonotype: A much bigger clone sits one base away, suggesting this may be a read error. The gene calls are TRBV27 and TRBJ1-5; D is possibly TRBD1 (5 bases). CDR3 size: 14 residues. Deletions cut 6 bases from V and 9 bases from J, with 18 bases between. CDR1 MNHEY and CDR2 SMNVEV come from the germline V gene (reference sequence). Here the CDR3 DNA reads TGTGCCAGCAGACGTTATCAGGGCTCTCCGCCCCAGCATTTT. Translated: CASRRYQGSPPQHF.

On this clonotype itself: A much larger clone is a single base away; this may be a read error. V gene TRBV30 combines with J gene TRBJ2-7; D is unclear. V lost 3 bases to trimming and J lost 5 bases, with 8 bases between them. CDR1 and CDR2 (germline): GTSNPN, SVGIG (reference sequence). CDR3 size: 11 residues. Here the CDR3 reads CAWRVVHEQYF. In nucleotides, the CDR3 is TGTGCCTGGAGGGTTGTCCACGAGCAGTACTTC.

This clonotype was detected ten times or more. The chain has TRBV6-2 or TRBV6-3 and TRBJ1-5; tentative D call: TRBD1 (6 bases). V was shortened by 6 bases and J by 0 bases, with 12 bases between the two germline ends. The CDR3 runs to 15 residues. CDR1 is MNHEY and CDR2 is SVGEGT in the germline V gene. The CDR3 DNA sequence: TGTGCCAGCAGCCCGGAGGGACATAGCAATCAGCCCCAGCATTTT. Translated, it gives CASSPEGHSNQPQHF.